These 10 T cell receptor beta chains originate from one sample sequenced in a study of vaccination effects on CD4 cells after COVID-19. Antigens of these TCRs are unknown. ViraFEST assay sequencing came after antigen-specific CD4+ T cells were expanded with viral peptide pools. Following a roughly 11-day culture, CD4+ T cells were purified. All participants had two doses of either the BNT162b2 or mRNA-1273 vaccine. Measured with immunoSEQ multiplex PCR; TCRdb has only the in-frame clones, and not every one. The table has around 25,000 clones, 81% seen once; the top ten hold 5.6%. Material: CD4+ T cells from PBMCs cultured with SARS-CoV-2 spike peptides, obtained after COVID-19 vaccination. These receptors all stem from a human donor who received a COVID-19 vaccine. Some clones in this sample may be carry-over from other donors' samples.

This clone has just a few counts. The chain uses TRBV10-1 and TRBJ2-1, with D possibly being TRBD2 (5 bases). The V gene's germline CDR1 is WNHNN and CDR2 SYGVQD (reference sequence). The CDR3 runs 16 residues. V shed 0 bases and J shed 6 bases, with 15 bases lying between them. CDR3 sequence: CASSESIGRGGNEQFF. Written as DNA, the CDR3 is TGCGCCAGCAGTGAGTCTATCGGACGAGGAGGCAATGAGCAGTTCTTC.

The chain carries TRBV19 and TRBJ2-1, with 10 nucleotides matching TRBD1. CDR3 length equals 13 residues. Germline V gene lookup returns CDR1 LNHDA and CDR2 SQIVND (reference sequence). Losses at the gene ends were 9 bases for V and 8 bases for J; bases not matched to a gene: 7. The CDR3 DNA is TGTGCCAGCGGACAGGGGGACCCCGATGAGCAGTTCTTC. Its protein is CASGQGDPDEQFF.

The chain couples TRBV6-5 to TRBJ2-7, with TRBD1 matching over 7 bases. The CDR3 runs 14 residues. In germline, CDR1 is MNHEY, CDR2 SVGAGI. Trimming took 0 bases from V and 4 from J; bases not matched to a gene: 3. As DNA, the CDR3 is TGTGCCAGCAGTTACTCCAGGGACAGTTACGAGCAGTACGTC. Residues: CASSYSRDSYEQYV.

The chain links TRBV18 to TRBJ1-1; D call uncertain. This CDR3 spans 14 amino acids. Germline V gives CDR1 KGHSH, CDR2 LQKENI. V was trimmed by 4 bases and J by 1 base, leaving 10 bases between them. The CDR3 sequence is CASSRSSENTEAFF. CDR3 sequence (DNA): TGTGCCAGCTCACGATCGTCCGAGAACACTGAAGCTTTCTTT.

This CDR3 reads CASSHSGGSGSGAFF. DNA for the CDR3: TGTGCCAGCAGCCACTCAGGGGGGAGTGGAAGTGGAGCTTTCTTT. This chain connects TRBV14 to TRBJ1-1, with 7 positions matching TRBD1. Germline CDR1 reads SGHDN; CDR2 reads FVKESK. V dropped 3 bases and J dropped 10; count of bases not matched to a gene: 14. The CDR3 totals 15 residues.

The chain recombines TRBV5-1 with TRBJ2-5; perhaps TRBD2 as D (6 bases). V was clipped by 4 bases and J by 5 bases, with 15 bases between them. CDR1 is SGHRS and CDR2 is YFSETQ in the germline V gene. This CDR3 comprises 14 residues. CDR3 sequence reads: CASSPAEGRETQYF. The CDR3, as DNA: TGCGCCAGCAGCCCGGCGGAGGGGAGGGAGACCCAGTACTTC.

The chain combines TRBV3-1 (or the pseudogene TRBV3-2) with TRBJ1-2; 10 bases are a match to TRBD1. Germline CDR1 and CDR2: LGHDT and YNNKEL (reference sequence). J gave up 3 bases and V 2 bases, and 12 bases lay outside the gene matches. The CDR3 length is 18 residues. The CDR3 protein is CASSQTDRGLYLDYGYTF. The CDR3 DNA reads TGTGCCAGCAGCCAAACCGACAGGGGGCTTTATCTTGACTATGGCTACACCTTC.

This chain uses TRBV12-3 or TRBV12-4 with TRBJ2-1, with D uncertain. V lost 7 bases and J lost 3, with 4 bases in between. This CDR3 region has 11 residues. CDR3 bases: TGTGCCAGCACCGACTACAATGAGCAGTTCTTC. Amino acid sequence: CASTDYNEQFF.

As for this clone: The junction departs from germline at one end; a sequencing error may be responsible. The CDR3, as DNA: TGTGCCAGCAGTGCATCTCGGGATCAGGCCCAGCATTTT. Protein: CASSASRDQAQHF. The V and J genes are TRBV2 and TRBJ1-5, with unresolved D. The length of the CDR3 is 13 residues. Germline V gene sequence: CDR1 SNHLY, CDR2 FYNNEI.

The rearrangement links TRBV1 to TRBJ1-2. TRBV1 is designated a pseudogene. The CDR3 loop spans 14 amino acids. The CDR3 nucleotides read TGCACCAGCGCCCCTGGGGAATACAACTATGGCTACACCTTC. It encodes CTSAPGEYNYGYTF.